One sample yielded the 14 T cell receptor beta chains listed below, sequenced in a study of blood T cells in healthy people across ages. The authors ran a second PCR of about 7 to 11 cycles using a sample-barcoded 5' primer and a J-beta primer mix. TCRdb recomputed calls from the 5' RACE reads with MiXCR, one row per CDR3 protein. In the table there are more than 1 million distinct CDR3 sequences, more than 40% of which are singletons. Sequencing input: blood. The receptors stem from a woman aged 55-69 years in good health.

This CDR3 reads CSVATGAVAGELFF. The CDR3 bases are TGCAGCGTAGCGACAGGGGCGGTAGCCGGGGAGCTGTTTTTT. The rearrangement links TRBV29-1 to TRBJ2-2; 8 positions match TRBD1. CDR1 is SQVTM and CDR2 is ANQGSEA in the germline V gene. The CDR3 runs to 14 residues. J lost 6 bases, V lost 6 bases, and 9 bases had no gene match.

This clonotype was picked up a small number of times. The rearrangement joins TRBV2 to TRBJ1-2; 7 positions agree with TRBD1. V gave up 4 bases and J gave up 4 bases; unmatched junction bases: 9. Looked up from germline, CDR1 is SNHLY and CDR2 is FYNNEI. The CDR3 runs to 15 residues. The CDR3 here is CASSATTGPTYGYTF. The DNA for the CDR3 is TGTGCCAGCAGTGCCACGACAGGGCCAACCTATGGCTACACCTTC.

The chain joins TRBV20-1 to TRBJ1-5, with D unclear. V lost 0 bases, J lost 5 bases, and 14 bases lay in between. CDR3 length: 15 residues. Germline V gene sequence: CDR1 DFQATT, CDR2 SNEGSKA (reference sequence). This CDR3 reads CSAREEGSAHQPQHF. In nucleotides, the CDR3 is TGCAGTGCTAGAGAGGAAGGGAGCGCTCATCAGCCCCAGCATTTT.

This chain joins TRBV3-1 and TRBJ2-7; 7 bases map to TRBD2. There are 15 residues in the CDR3. Trimming removed 2 bases from V and 5 bases from J; junction bases left unmatched: 9. The germline V gene encodes CDR1 LGHDT and CDR2 YNNKEL (reference sequence). CDR3 residues: CASSQMLRERNEQYF. The DNA for the CDR3 is TGTGCCAGCAGCCAAATGTTGCGGGAGAGAAACGAGCAGTACTTC.

V is TRBV20-1 and J is TRBJ1-5; D is unresolved. Germline V CDR1 and CDR2: DFQATT, SNEGSKA (reference sequence). Between the trimmed V and J ends, which lost 0 bases and 0 bases, there was a span of 15 bases. There are 17 residues in the CDR3. The CDR3 loop reads CSARDMGITVSNQPQHF. The CDR3, as DNA: TGCAGTGCTAGAGATATGGGGATAACAGTTAGCAATCAGCCCCAGCATTTT.

The chain combines TRBV29-1 with TRBJ2-7; 9 nucleotides match TRBD1. Losses at the gene ends were 4 bases for V and 9 bases for J; bases not matched to a gene: 7. The CDR3 totals 12 residues. CDR1 is SQVTM, CDR2 ANQGSEA, per germline. CDR3 nucleotide sequence: TGCAGCGTTGTTAGGACAGGGGTGGGGCAGTACTTC. The encoded protein is CSVVRTGVGQYF.

The CDR3, as DNA: TGCAGCGTTGGCCTACAGGGTTGGTACGAGCAGTACTTC. This sequence encodes CSVGLQGWYEQYF. This chain joins TRBV29-1 and TRBJ2-7; D might be TRBD1 (6 bases). Deletions cut 4 bases from V and 4 bases from J, with 14 bases between. The CDR3 has 13 residues. CDR1 and CDR2 (germline): SQVTM, ANQGSEA.

This chain joins TRBV27 and TRBJ2-5, with 8 bases lining up with TRBD2. The germline gives CDR1 MNHEY, CDR2 SMNVEV (reference sequence). J was trimmed by 5 bases and V by 6 bases; bases with no gene match: 8. The CDR3 spans 14 residues. The CDR3 protein is CASRISGRPETQYF. The DNA of the CDR3 is TGTGCCAGCAGGATAAGCGGGAGACCGGAGACCCAGTACTTC.

This clonotype was detected a few times. V usage is TRBV7-9 and J usage is TRBJ2-1, with D tentatively TRBD2 (5 bases). V was shortened by 5 bases and J by 5 bases, with 19 bases between the two germline ends. Germline V gene sequence: CDR1 SEHNR, CDR2 FQNEAQ (reference sequence). The CDR3 sequence is 16 residues long. CDR3 DNA sequence: TGTGCCAGCAGCCCGGCGAGCGGACCACGGAACAATGAGCAGTTCTTC. It yields the protein CASSPASGPRNNEQFF.

The genes are TRBV28 and TRBJ2-7, with 8 positions matching TRBD2. V was clipped by 3 bases and J by 0 bases; unmatched bases: 10. The CDR3 covers 17 residues. Germline assignment: CDR1 MDHEN and CDR2 SYDVKM. The CDR3 nucleotides are TGTGCCAGCAGTTTCACGCCTAGCGGGTGGAGCTCCTACGAGCAGTACTTC. Its translation is CASSFTPSGWSSYEQYF.

On this clonotype: Relative to the germline gene, one junction end is altered; a read error may explain this. This rearrangement joins TRBV18 to TRBJ1-1; perhaps TRBD1 as D (5 bases). The CDR3 spans 14 residues. Germline V gives CDR1 KGHSH, CDR2 LQKENI. CDR3 loop: CASSRSGANSEAFF. The CDR3 nucleotides are TGTGCCAGCTCTCGATCCGGGGCGAACTCTGAAGCTTTCTTT.

A single count supports this clonotype. V usage is TRBV5-1 and J usage is TRBJ2-1; unclear D gene. The germline V gene encodes CDR1 SGHRS and CDR2 YFSETQ. Trimming took 4 bases from V and 7 from J, leaving 18 bases between them. This CDR3 contains 15 residues. CDR3 DNA: TGCGCCAGCAGCCTCCCGACGGCCGTTGGAAATGAGCAGTTCTTC. This codes for CASSLPTAVGNEQFF.

The J gene is TRBJ1-2, the V gene TRBV14; D is possibly TRBD1 (6 bases). This CDR3 comprises 14 residues. Trimming stripped 1 base from V and 7 bases from J, with 13 bases between. Per germline, CDR1 SGHDN and CDR2 FVKESK. This CDR3 reads CASSQVMRGSGYTF. The CDR3 DNA reads TGTGCCAGCAGCCAAGTGATGAGGGGGTCTGGCTACACCTTC.

This clonotype has just a few counts. The chain has TRBV6-5 and TRBJ2-4; 8 bases align to TRBD1. Germline CDR1 reads MNHEY; CDR2 reads SVGAGI. The CDR3 extends over 15 amino acids. J gave up 13 bases and V 7 bases, and 18 bases lay outside the gene matches. DNA for the CDR3: TGTGCCAGCATCCCCGGGACAGGACCCTACAATGAGCAGTACTTC. It codes for CASIPGTGPYNEQYF.